A single sample gave rise to the 15 T cell receptor beta chains below, sequenced in a study of beta chain features in type 1 diabetes. The authors reverse transcribed all of the isolated RNA, so sequencing captured expressed TCRB transcripts. Clones were read by immunoSEQ multiplex PCR, and TCRdb kept only the in-frame ones, dropping some. The sample lists some 200,000 clones; approximately 11% were seen once. Input material: central memory CD4+ T cells from blood. The receptors originated from a man younger than 35 in good health.

This clone was observed many times. In the same sample, other DNA sequences code for this CDR3. V is TRBV18 and J is TRBJ1-1; no clear D gene. V lost 0 bases and J lost 5, with 7 bases in between. The CDR3 covers 13 residues. Germline V gene sequence: CDR1 KGHSH, CDR2 LQKENI. In nucleotides, the CDR3 is TGTGCCAGCTCACCACCGGGAGGTACTGAAGCTTTCTTT. It translates to CASSPPGGTEAFF. The variable domain in full, with the rest retrieved from reference TRBV18 and TRBJ1-1, is NAGVMQNPRHLVRRRGQEARLRCSPMKGHSHVYWYRQLPEEGLKFMVYLQKENIIDESGMPKERFSAEFPKEGPSILRIQQVVRGDSAAYFCASSPPGGTEAFFGQGTRLTVV.

This clone was seen more than once but under ten times. The chain combines TRBV19 with TRBJ1-1; tentatively, D is TRBD1 (5 bases). Trimming took 10 bases from V and 3 from J, leaving 12 bases between them. This CDR3 contains 12 residues. Germline V gene sequence: CDR1 LNHDA, CDR2 SQIVND (reference sequence). CDR3: CATRDGYTEAFF. The CDR3 DNA is TGTGCCACCCGGGACGGATACACTGAAGCTTTCTTT.

This clone was detected a few times. The chain has TRBV6-1 and TRBJ2-3, with no clear D. Germline V gene lookup returns CDR1 MNHNS and CDR2 SASEGT. Trimming left V 8 bases short and J 7 bases short, with 13 bases between. CDR3 length equals 12 residues. The CDR3 DNA reads as TGTGCCAGCGTACCCCAGCCACATACGCAGTATTTT. Translated: CASVPQPHTQYF.

This clone was seen a handful of times. This chain links TRBV6-5 with TRBJ2-7; 10 nucleotides agree with TRBD1. With 2 bases clipped from V and 4 bases from J, the junction kept 5 bases outside the gene matches. Looked up from germline, CDR1 is MNHEY and CDR2 is SVGAGI. This CDR3 is 15 amino acids long. For the CDR3, the DNA is TGTGCCAGCAGTTACGCGGGACAGGGGAGTTACGAGCAGTACTTC. This gives the protein CASSYAGQGSYEQYF.

This clone has more than one count but fewer than ten. The rearrangement uses TRBV28 and TRBJ2-6; no clear D gene. This CDR3 is 15 amino acids long. With 2 bases removed from V and 0 bases from J, the gap between germline ends came to 5 bases. Germline V gene data show CDR1 as MDHEN and CDR2 as SYDVKM. DNA of the CDR3: TGTGCCAGCAGTTTAGGGTCCTCTGGGGCCAACGTCCTGACTTTC. Translating gives CASSLGSSGANVLTF.

The chain employs TRBV28 and TRBJ1-1; a possible D gene is TRBD1 (6 bases). Trimming left V 2 bases short and J 6 bases short, with 16 bases between. Germline CDR1 reads MDHEN; CDR2 reads SYDVKM. This CDR3 region has 15 residues. CDR3 loop: CASSLPFNRAPEAFF. CDR3 sequence (DNA): TGTGCCAGCAGTTTACCATTCAACAGGGCCCCTGAAGCTTTCTTT.

This clone was seen many times. The V gene is TRBV28, the J gene TRBJ2-7; 9 nucleotides agree with TRBD2. The CDR3 has 13 amino acids. J gave up 6 bases and V 6 bases, and 6 bases lay outside the gene matches. The germline V gene has CDR1 MDHEN and CDR2 SYDVKM. CDR3 sequence: CASRDSGSVEQYF. The CDR3 nucleotides read TGTGCCAGCAGAGATAGCGGGAGTGTCGAGCAGTACTTC.

The rearrangement joins TRBV9 to TRBJ2-1; 10 bases line up with TRBD2. Germline values: CDR1 SGDLS, CDR2 YYNGEE. The V segment lost 2 bases and the J segment 2 bases; nucleotides outside the gene matches: 4. The CDR3 length is 16 residues. Here the CDR3 reads CASSVLAGVTYNEQFF. The CDR3 nucleotides read TGTGCCAGCAGCGTCCTAGCGGGAGTAACCTACAATGAGCAGTTCTTC.

The rearrangement uses TRBV29-1 and TRBJ2-7, with D perhaps matching TRBD1 (6 bases). The CDR3 has 12 residues. Deletions cut 6 bases from V and 3 bases from J, with 12 bases between. Germline V gene sequence: CDR1 SQVTM, CDR2 ANQGSEA. The CDR3 sequence: CSVGQWVYEQYF. The CDR3 bases are TGCAGCGTAGGACAGTGGGTCTACGAGCAGTACTTC.

The gene calls are TRBV30 and TRBJ1-1; the match to TRBD1 covers 8 bases. Germline V lookup: CDR1 GTSNPN, CDR2 SVGIG (reference sequence). J was trimmed by 7 bases and V by 0 bases; bases with no gene match: 7. This CDR3 is built from 14 residues. The DNA of the CDR3 is TGTGCCTGGAGTGTAAGGACAGGGAATATTGAAGCTTTCTTT. It yields the protein CAWSVRTGNIEAFF.

V gene TRBV19 combines with J gene TRBJ2-4; 10 bases map to TRBD2. This CDR3 is built from 16 residues. The V and J ends lost 5 bases and 5 bases, in that order; junction bases with no gene match: 9. The V gene's germline CDR1 is LNHDA and CDR2 SQIVND (reference sequence). This CDR3 is CASSRGLADAQNIQYF. CDR3 nucleotides: TGTGCCAGTAGTCGAGGACTAGCGGACGCTCAAAACATTCAGTACTTC.

Only a few counts were recorded for this clone. This chain's CDR3 is CASSLGPRGAGYNEQFF. Here the CDR3 DNA reads TGTGCCAGCAGCTTAGGCCCTCGCGGGGCGGGGTACAATGAGCAGTTCTTC. V and J are TRBV7-2 and TRBJ2-1, with a possible D match to TRBD2 (6 bases). Germline-derived CDR1 and CDR2 are SGHTA and FQGNSA. V was trimmed by 1 base and J by 4 bases, leaving 17 bases between them. The CDR3 sequence is 17 residues long.

This clone was seen many times. This chain joins TRBV7-2 and TRBJ2-1; no firm D call. This CDR3 comprises 15 residues. CDR1 and CDR2 from the germline V gene are SGHTA and FQGNSA. Trimming took 7 bases from V and 0 from J, leaving 13 bases between them. CDR3 in amino acids: CASITSVSSYNEQFF. For the CDR3, the DNA is TGTGCCAGCATAACGTCGGTGAGCTCCTACAATGAGCAGTTCTTC.

The V and J genes are TRBV14 and TRBJ2-1; 12 nucleotides align to TRBD2. This CDR3 region has 16 residues. The ends lost 10 bases at V and 0 bases at J; junction bases unmatched: 7. CDR1 is SGHDN and CDR2 is FVKESK in the germline V gene. The CDR3: CANNGTSGFSYNEQFF. The CDR3 DNA follows: TGTGCCAACAACGGGACTAGCGGGTTCTCCTACAATGAGCAGTTCTTC. Based on the CDR3 plus reference TRBV14 and TRBJ2-1, the full variable domain is EAGVTQFPSHSVIEKGQTVTLRCDPISGHDNLYWYRRVMGKEIKFLLHFVKESKQDESGMPNNRFLAERTGGTYSTLKVQPAELEDSGVYFCANNGTSGFSYNEQFFGPGTRLTVL.

This clone was seen a few times. The chain couples TRBV7-9 to TRBJ2-2; TRBD1 aligns across 7 bases. The CDR3 consists of 15 residues. Germline trimming cut 5 bases from V and 7 bases from J; bases unmatched to any gene: 10. Germline values: CDR1 SEHNR, CDR2 FQNEAQ (reference sequence). In DNA form, the CDR3 reads TGTGCCAGCAGCCCCCCCAAGAGGGGGCACGGGGAGCTGTTTTTT. Residues: CASSPPKRGHGELFF.